This T cell receptor beta chain emerged from a study of T cells in Graves' hyperthyroidism and ophthalmopathy. Amplified TCR beta CDR3 regions came from RNA transcripts. First-round RT-PCR targeting the TCR CDR3 was performed with the HTBI primer set. TCRdb analysed the multiplex PCR reads with MiXCR anew, one entry per CDR3 protein. This sample carries around 450,000 distinct CDR3 sequences, roughly 13% of them seen once, and the ten largest clones take about 4.9%. This clonotype was seen only a few times. The V end lost 6 bases, the J end lost 0 bases, and 6 bases lay between the germline ends. CDR1 ENHRY and CDR2 SYGVKD come from the germline V gene. The CDR3 totals 13 residues.

The receptor was derived from a woman between 18 and 29 years old with Graves' hyperthyroidism. The chain uses TRBV10-3 and TRBJ2-1; D is uncertain. The sample taken for sequencing was blood. The CDR3 nucleotides are TGTGCCATCAGGGACGGCTCCTACAATGAGCAGTTCTTC. This gives the protein CAIRDGSYNEQFF.